This entry describes one T cell receptor beta chain. Antigen unknown. This sample is part of a study of T cell responses to AZD1222 COVID-19 vaccine. From germline, CDR1 is SGHDT and CDR2 YYEEEE. With 2 bases clipped from V and 6 bases from J, the junction kept 20 bases outside the gene matches. The CDR3 spans 18 residues. Investigators merged groups given second doses at roughly 4 or roughly 12 weeks. Whole-study findings and limits: An increase in Spike-specific TCR breadth and depth was observed after two AZD1222 doses. Baseline seropositivity occurred in only 5 to 7 AZD1222 recipients. CD4 TCRs associated with vaccination spanned spike, dominating at 160-218 and 743-854.

Data came from immunoSEQ multiplex PCR; TCRdb stores just in-frame clones and leaves some out. The repertoire holds roughly 100,000 clones, with around 87% as singletons. The clonotype comes from an adult who received the AZD1222 COVID-19 vaccine. The source material was peripheral blood, sampled 28 days after the second AZD1222 dose. This rearrangement joins TRBV5-6 to TRBJ2-7; TRBD2 matches 7 bases. CDR3 nucleotides: TGTGCCAGCAGCTTAGAAGGGTCTGGGAGACTAGCAGGCCGCGAGCAGTACTTC. Amino acid sequence: CASSLEGSGRLAGREQYF.